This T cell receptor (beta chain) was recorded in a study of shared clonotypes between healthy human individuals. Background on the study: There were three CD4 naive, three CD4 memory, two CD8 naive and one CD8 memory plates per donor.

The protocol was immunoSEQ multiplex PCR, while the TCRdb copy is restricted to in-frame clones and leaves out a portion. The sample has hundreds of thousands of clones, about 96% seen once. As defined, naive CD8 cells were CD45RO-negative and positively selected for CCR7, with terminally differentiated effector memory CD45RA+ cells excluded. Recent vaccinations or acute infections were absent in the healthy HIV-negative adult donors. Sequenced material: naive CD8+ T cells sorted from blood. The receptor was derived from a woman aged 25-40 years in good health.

The CDR3 DNA sequence: TGTGCCAGCAGACTAACGGTGGGCCACGAGCAGTACTTC. It specifies CASRLTVGHEQYF. The chain is built from TRBV5-4 and TRBJ2-7; D is ambiguous. CDR3 length equals 13 residues. Per the germline V gene, CDR1 is SGHNT and CDR2 is YYREEE (reference sequence). Trimming removed 5 bases at V and 5 bases at J, with 14 bases between. Filled out from reference TRBV5-4 and TRBJ2-7, the complete variable domain reads ETGVTQSPTHLIKTRGQQVTLRCSSQSGHNTVSWYQQALGQGPQFIFQYYREEENGRGNFPPRFSGLQFPNYSSELNVNALELDDSALYLCASRLTVGHEQYFGPGTRLTVT.